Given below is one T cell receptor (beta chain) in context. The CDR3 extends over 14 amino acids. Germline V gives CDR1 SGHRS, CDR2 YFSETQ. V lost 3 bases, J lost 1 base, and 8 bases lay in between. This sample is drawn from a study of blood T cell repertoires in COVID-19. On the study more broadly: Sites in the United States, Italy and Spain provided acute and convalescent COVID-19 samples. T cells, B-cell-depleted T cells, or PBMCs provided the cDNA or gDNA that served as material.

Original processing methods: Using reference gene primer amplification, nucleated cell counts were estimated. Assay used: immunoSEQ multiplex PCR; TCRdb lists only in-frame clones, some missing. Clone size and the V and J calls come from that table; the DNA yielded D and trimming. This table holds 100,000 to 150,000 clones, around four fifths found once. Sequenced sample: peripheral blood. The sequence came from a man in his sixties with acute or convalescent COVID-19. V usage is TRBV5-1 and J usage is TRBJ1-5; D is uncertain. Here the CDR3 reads CASSSTPSNQPQHF. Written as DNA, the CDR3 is TGCGCCAGCAGCTCCACACCAAGCAATCAGCCCCAGCATTTT.